The 20 T cell receptor beta chains below were found in one sample sequenced in a study of blood T cell repertoires in COVID-19. Some clones are missing from TCRdb's copy, which holds only in-frame ones; the method was immunoSEQ multiplex PCR. The sample records roughly 87,000 clones, around 72% being singletons. The sequenced sample consisted of peripheral blood. The receptors shown here come from a woman of 80 years or more with acute or convalescent COVID-19.

Here the CDR3 DNA reads TGTGCCAGCAGTTACTCGAATGGACAGCGCTATGGCTACACCTTC. Protein sequence: CASSYSNGQRYGYTF. The rearrangement joins TRBV6-5 to TRBJ1-2; tentative D call: TRBD1 (6 bases). This CDR3 has 15 residues. Germline loops: CDR1 MNHEY, CDR2 SVGAGI. V was cut by 0 bases and J by 4 bases, with 12 bases left in between.

The chain uses TRBV10-3 and TRBJ1-5; 7 bases agree with TRBD1. This CDR3 is built from 15 residues. CDR1 ENHRY and CDR2 SYGVKD come from the germline V gene. V gave up 8 bases and J gave up 5 bases; unmatched junction bases: 12. The CDR3 region has the DNA TGTGCCATCTCTCCCTACCGGGACAGTGATCAGCCCCAGCATTTT. Amino acids: CAISPYRDSDQPQHF.

With regard to this clone: Other DNA sequences in the same sample also yield this CDR3. The gene calls are TRBV30 and TRBJ2-7, with 7 bases fitting TRBD1. Germline-derived CDR1 and CDR2 are GTSNPN and SVGIG (reference sequence). The CDR3 length is 14 residues. J was trimmed by 0 bases and V by 3 bases; bases with no gene match: 5. DNA of the CDR3: TGTGCCTGGAGCCGACAGGGTTCCTCCTACGAGCAGTACTTC. Encoded protein: CAWSRQGSSYEQYF.

The V and J genes are TRBV27 and TRBJ1-1; 7 bases align to TRBD1. Germline V CDR1 and CDR2: MNHEY, SMNVEV (reference sequence). The ends lost 4 bases at V and 4 bases at J; junction bases unmatched: 9. This CDR3 has 15 residues. CDR3 bases: TGTGCCAGCAGTTCTCGACAGGGAAGAATCACTGAAGCTTTCTTT. Translated: CASSSRQGRITEAFF.

This clone was recorded a few times. The chain employs TRBV10-3 and TRBJ1-1; the D gene is possibly TRBD1 (5 bases). The germline V gene has CDR1 ENHRY and CDR2 SYGVKD. CDR3 length: 14 residues. V gave up 7 bases and J gave up 2 bases, with 14 bases separating them. The CDR3 sequence: CAINRDRPNTEAFF. CDR3 in DNA: TGTGCCATCAATAGAGACAGACCCAACACTGAAGCTTTCTTT.

Comment on this clone: The same CDR3 also results from other DNA sequences found in this sample. The CDR3 reads CASSLVAGPTEAFF. DNA for the CDR3: TGTGCCAGCAGCTTAGTGGCGGGCCCCACTGAAGCTTTCTTT. The chain employs TRBV7-2 and TRBJ1-1; D is ambiguous. Trimming took off 1 base at V and 4 bases at J, with 10 bases between the two ends. This CDR3 region has 14 residues. Germline V gene lookup returns CDR1 SGHTA and CDR2 FQGNSA.

The chain combines TRBV7-9 with TRBJ2-1; TRBD1 aligns across 12 bases. From germline, CDR1 is SEHNR and CDR2 FQNEAQ (reference sequence). Trimming took 7 bases from V and 12 from J; bases not matched to a gene: 4. This CDR3 spans 12 amino acids. CDR3 sequence (DNA): TGTGCCAGCACCGGGACAGGGGGCTGGCAGTTCTTC. It codes for CASTGTGGWQFF.

This clone showed up just a few times. The rearrangement joins TRBV4-3 to TRBJ2-2; TRBD1 aligns across 8 bases. The trim removed 3 bases at V and 5 bases at J, leaving 20 bases unmatched. CDR1 and CDR2 from the germline V gene are LGHNA and YSLEER. The CDR3 runs 20 residues. For the CDR3, the DNA is TGCGCCAGCAGCCACCCGACGGGGCAGGGGGCGCTTTGGGGGACCGGGGAGCTGTTTTTT. It yields the protein CASSHPTGQGALWGTGELFF.

The gene calls are TRBV7-3 and TRBJ2-1; D gene uncertain. Germline assignment: CDR1 SGHTA and CDR2 FQGTGA. The CDR3 spans 14 residues. Trimming shortened V by 5 bases and J by 0 bases, and 8 bases separated the two germline ends. CDR3 sequence (DNA): TGTGCCAGCAGCCGAGGAAGCTCCTACAATGAGCAGTTCTTC. It is translated as CASSRGSSYNEQFF.

This sequence joins TRBV2 and TRBJ1-6; D might be TRBD1 (6 bases). V was pared by 6 bases and J by 18 bases, with 15 bases between. CDR1 is SNHLY and CDR2 is FYNNEI in the germline V gene. The CDR3 covers 11 residues. Written as DNA, the CDR3 is TGTGCCAGCAGGGACAGCTGGCAGGACCACTTT. Amino acids: CASRDSWQDHF. Full variable domain (missing parts from reference TRBV2 and TRBJ1-6): EPEVTQTPSHQVTQMGQEVILRCVPISNHLYFYWYRQILGQKVEFLVSFYNNEISEKSEIFDDQFSVERPDGSNFTLKIRSTKLEDSAMYFCASRDSWQDHFGNGTRLTVT.

The chain couples TRBV4-1 to TRBJ1-4; D call uncertain. The V gene's germline CDR1 is MGHRA and CDR2 YSYEKL. V lost 0 bases and J lost 0, with 14 bases in between. This CDR3 is 18 amino acids long. The CDR3 nucleotides are TGCGCCAGCAGCCAAGACCCTCCGGGGAGGGCAACTAATGAAAAACTGTTTTTT. Translated, it gives CASSQDPPGRATNEKLFF.

The CDR3 region is CASSPGQGVGGYTF. CDR3 nucleotides: TGTGCCAGCAGCCCCGGACAGGGGGTTGGTGGCTACACCTTC. The chain carries TRBV7-2 and TRBJ1-2, with TRBD1 matching 10 bases. Trimming removed 5 bases from V and 7 bases from J; junction bases left unmatched: 7. Germline V gives CDR1 SGHTA, CDR2 FQGNSA. CDR3 length equals 14 residues.

The V gene is TRBV29-1, the J gene TRBJ1-3; a possible D gene is TRBD1 (6 bases). Germline CDR1 reads SQVTM; CDR2 reads ANQGSEA. The V end lost 7 bases, the J end lost 4 bases, and 8 bases lay between the germline ends. The CDR3 runs 11 residues. The CDR3 nucleotides are TGCAGCGCAGGGACAGGAAACACCATATATTTT. Translating gives CSAGTGNTIYF.

The V call is TRBV7-9, the J call TRBJ2-1; 8 bases agree with TRBD1. This CDR3 region has 14 residues. V shed 7 bases and J 7 bases; nucleotides not matched to a gene: 9. In germline, CDR1 is SEHNR, CDR2 FQNEAQ (reference sequence). The chain's CDR3 is CASIRTGSRNEQFF. The CDR3 coding sequence is TGTGCCAGCATCCGGACAGGGTCGCGAAATGAGCAGTTCTTC. Full variable domain (rest looked up from reference TRBV7-9 and TRBJ2-1): DTGVSQNPRHKITKRGQNVTFRCDPISEHNRLYWYRQTLGQGPEFLTYFQNEAQLEKSRLLSDRFSAERPKGSFSTLEIQRTEQGDSAMYLCASIRTGSRNEQFFGPGTRLTVL.

V and J are TRBV14 and TRBJ2-5; no clear D gene. The length of the CDR3 is 13 residues. Between the trimmed V and J ends, which lost 2 bases and 4 bases, there was a span of 8 bases. The V gene's germline CDR1 is SGHDN and CDR2 FVKESK. Written as DNA, the CDR3 is TGTGCCAGCAGCCAAAACGGTCGAGAGACCCAGTACTTC. Its translation is CASSQNGRETQYF.

V usage is TRBV30 and J usage is TRBJ1-2; 7 bases are a match to TRBD1. Trimming at V came to 5 bases and at J to 7 bases, leaving 4 bases not matched to a gene. The germline V gene has CDR1 GTSNPN and CDR2 SVGIG (reference sequence). This CDR3 has 11 residues. CDR3 sequence reads: CAWGAGGGYTF. DNA for the CDR3: TGTGCCTGGGGGGCAGGGGGTGGCTACACCTTC.

This chain uses TRBV3-1 (or the pseudogene TRBV3-2) with TRBJ2-1, with a possible D match to TRBD1 (6 bases). Trimming took off 2 bases at V and 0 bases at J, with 8 bases between the two ends. This CDR3 region has 15 residues. The germline V gene has CDR1 LGHDT and CDR2 YNNKEL (reference sequence). CDR3 sequence reads: CASSQLDSSYNEQFF. The CDR3 bases are TGTGCCAGCAGCCAATTGGACAGCTCCTACAATGAGCAGTTCTTC.

This chain joins TRBV2 and TRBJ2-7; maybe TRBD2 (6 bases). The germline V gene has CDR1 SNHLY and CDR2 FYNNEI. Trimming left V 6 bases short and J 7 bases short, with 16 bases between. CDR3 length equals 13 residues. CDR3 bases: TGTGCCAGCAGGATAACCGGGGGAAAGGAGCAGTACTTC. Residues: CASRITGGKEQYF.

J is TRBJ1-2 and V is TRBV7-9, with D tentatively TRBD1 (6 bases). The CDR3 is 14 amino acids. The V and J ends lost 5 bases and 4 bases respectively, with 14 bases between them. Germline lookup yields CDR1 SEHNR and CDR2 FQNEAQ (reference sequence). CDR3 DNA: TGTGCCAGCAGCGGAATACAGGGCGCCTATGGCTACACCTTC. Translating it yields CASSGIQGAYGYTF.

This clone turned up a few times. The genes are TRBV7-9 and TRBJ1-1; TRBD1 might be the D (5 bases). Germline CDR1 and CDR2: SEHNR and FQNEAQ (reference sequence). V was trimmed by 3 bases and J by 4 bases, leaving 12 bases between them. CDR3 length equals 14 residues. The CDR3: CASSLGLRGTEAFF. CDR3 nucleotide sequence: TGTGCCAGCAGCTTGGGGCTTAGGGGCACTGAAGCTTTCTTT.